This T cell receptor beta chain was sequenced in a study of cytomegalovirus exposure and HLA in healthy donors (dated 2017 in TCRdb). About the investigation overall: An earlier analysis of under 600 of the donors reported roughly 270 Gb of sequence data and 100 million to 140 million unique TCR beta sequences from about 179 million T cells. Genome-wide SNP genotypes for about three fifths of the roughly 670 donors were used in a later genetic analysis, which treated that subset as a discovery cohort. The T cell repertoires of 670 or so subjects were profiled by immunosequencing and related to cytomegalovirus serostatus. The later analysis used no new phenotypic data to find candidate immune exposures, relying instead on TCR beta sequences and their occurrence across donors. Approximately 300 gigabases of sequencing data and roughly 80 million unique TCR sequences made up an early release that covered several hundred HLA-typed donors. An earlier analysis of several hundred of the donors applied high-throughput TCR beta sequencing to assess whether each TCR beta V gene segment acted as functional or pseudogenic. The number of typed donors differed by locus: about 629-640 for A, B, C, DRB1 and DQB1; 522 for DQA1; 606 for DPA1; and roughly 470 for DPB1. Donor age, sex, ethnicity and CMV serostatus were compiled alongside the repertoire data. Besides the first cohort of under 700 subjects, a separate validation cohort made up of 120 different subjects was used. Across roughly 420 genotyped donors of the cohort, an average of approximately 220,000 unique TCR beta nucleotide sequences per donor were sequenced, and roughly 18% of those sequences were non-productive. High-throughput TCR immunosequencing, statistical association of individual TCRs with disease status, and machine learning were combined to predict cytomegalovirus infection status. The aim of the study was to test whether cataloging public T cell receptors could identify signatures of past pathogen exposure. Of the approximately 400 genotyped donors, roughly 80% fell in the genetic ancestry cluster associated with self-reported Caucasian donors. HLA typing covered class I and class II loci at four-digit resolution. Because of strong linkage in the cohort, roughly five DR-DQ haplotypes were treated as single units for association and clustering. A later analysis re-analyzed previously published TCR beta repertoires from several hundred donors and added high-resolution HLA genotyping to study TCR occurrence patterns. All discovery cohort repertoires had been generated on a single sequencing platform. Points the paper makes about the study in general: The authors suggested that the approach could potentially be extended to other disease states and immunological phenotypes. An association between a missense DCLRE1C variant and V-gene and J-gene trimming of TCR beta chains was found in a later genetic analysis and replicated in an independent cohort. The study gave a list of about 170 TCR beta chains associated with cytomegalovirus. The only immune exposure information available for the cohort was CMV serostatus. Because HLA typing was unavailable for some donors at each locus, only the typed subset was used in association tests. Strong co-occurrence of HLA alleles, especially DR and DQ, made assigning TCR associations to individual alleles difficult. Because counts were too low, roughly 17 rarely observed V segments, including chromosome 9 orphons, were left out of the earlier analysis of roughly 600 of the donors. Only TCR beta chains were sequenced in this cohort, and the absence of alpha or paired-chain data limited detectable features. Cytomegalovirus status was reported to be diagnosed by the classifier with high specificity and sensitivity in both the original and validation cohorts. In a later analysis, most CMV-associated TCR beta chains were found to appear HLA-restricted, with HLA associations seemingly driven largely by CMV exposure. An earlier analysis of several hundred of the donors showed that most TCR beta V segments appeared in productive rearrangements either about 87% or about 30% of the time, which broadly matched IMGT annotations. A later analysis found that HLA-associated TCR beta chains were more clonally expanded and had lower generation probabilities than equally common non-associated chains. Sequencing depth was assumed to be roughly uniform across donors in the presence/absence analyses, though that assumption may not hold. In a later analysis, several top co-occurrence clusters were reported to appear linked to parvovirus B19, influenza, CMV and Epstein-Barr virus. A cluster of highly shared sequence variants was judged likely to represent a technical artifact of the sequencing pipeline. According to a later analysis, TCR association rates differed among HLA loci, with DRB1 alleles showing the most associated TCRs and HLA-C alleles showing the fewest. A further reported finding was that TCR beta sequences accurately predicted the HLA-A and HLA-B alleles for most subjects in the first cohort. Across donors, most TCR sequences were observed very rarely, whereas some public TCRs were present in many individuals. Some IMGT-functional V segments, including TRBV6-2 and TRBV6-3, could not be distinguished by the 87-base-pair reads and were therefore excluded. A later analysis associated 16,951 TCR beta sequences with specific HLA alleles at a false discovery rate of 0.05. Correlated functional status among segregating V segments might be attributable to linkage disequilibrium, but an unknown experimental factor could not be ruled out. According to a later genetic analysis, donors in an Asian-associated ancestry cluster had fewer N-insertions in productive TCRs than the approximately 710-donor mean. Three of the identified cytomegalovirus-associated TCR beta chains were confirmed in vitro to be specific for cytomegalovirus antigens.

The method behind the library was the immunoSEQ multiplex PCR assay. For the multiplex PCR, a mixture combining 60 forward primers for TCR Vbeta segments and 13 reverse primers for TCR Jbeta segments was used. The CDR3 region of rearranged TCR beta genes was amplified from genomic DNA with a multiplex PCR assay. On the Illumina HiSeq System, the amplified TCR beta libraries were sequenced as 87-base-pair reads. The paper's data handling went like this. A later analysis counted tens of millions of unique TCR beta chains across the 550 to 800 repertoires, and around 12 million of these chains were shared by at least two donors. A nearest-neighbor algorithm error-corrected the raw reads and collapsed the reads into unique sequences, merging closely related sequences to remove PCR and sequencing errors. Alignment of CDR3 sequences to IMGT reference sequences was used to assign V, D and J gene segments. For a sequence to be retained, a match of at least six nucleotides was required to both a V gene segment and a J gene segment. A rearrangement counted as productive if the CDR3 had no stop codons and remained in frame with V and J, and every other rearrangement counted as non-productive. CDR3 was defined by IMGT convention, running from the second conserved V-encoded cysteine to the conserved J-encoded phenylalanine. Sequences without an unambiguous match to a single V gene segment were excluded from the earlier analysis of a few hundred of the donors. In an earlier analysis of a few hundred of the donors, V segments were called functional above 56.7% productive rearrangements and were called segregating when the between-donor standard deviation exceeded 5%. A statistical classification framework was developed to diagnose cytomegalovirus status using the catalog of TCR beta chain sequences. V and J gene assignment, in a later analysis, came from comparing TCR nucleotide sequences with IMGT/GENE-DB human TR gene sequences. Using the TCRdist pipeline, a later analysis assigned CDR3 sequences along with most-parsimonious VDJ recombination scenarios. In a later analysis, each TCR beta chain was defined by its CDR3 amino acid sequence together with its V-gene family, and reads lacking a unique V-gene family were excluded. As a way to deal with suspected cross-contamination and a sequencing artifact, a later analysis dropped 450 to 600 nucleotide sequences that were highly shared and had low generation probability. For each public chain, a later analysis derived a clonal expansion index from normalized ranks of inferred template counts within each repertoire. In a later analysis, generation probabilities were computed with a VDJ recombination model fitted to out-of-frame rearrangements, and the resulting probabilities were checked against IGoR. A later analysis scored TCR-TCR, TCR-HLA and TCR-CMV co-occurrence with hypergeometric tests, applying a repertoire-size bias correction to TCR pairs. False discovery rates were estimated in a later analysis by permuting HLA or CMV assignments 20 times. In a later analysis, co-occurring TCRs were grouped using DBSCAN, with TCRdist sequence similarity added in when clustering inside HLA-allele-positive subsets. Repertoires with fewer than 30,000 or more than 120,000 public chains were left out of co-occurrence clustering, as were about 5 repertoires with anomalous nucleotide sharing. Drawn from immuneACCESS, this table holds only the in-frame rearrangements with V and J called that TCRdb kept. Clones are partly lost; checked studies trace under half to an unresolved V gene and leave the rest unexplained. V and J calls and clone size are copied from that table; D and trimming were computed from the DNA. The sample table lists some 130,000 clones, approximately 82% of them with a count of one. The ten largest make up approximately 1.5% of the sample.

The germline V and J ends show losses of 6 bases and 15 bases respectively, and no gene match explains 9 bases of the junction. CDR1 and CDR2 (MNHNS, SASEGT) derive from the germline V gene. The CDR3 starts with the cysteine, ends with the phenylalanine, and has 12 residues. Only the CDR3 DNA stays, 36 bases, in frame from base 1. The cohort was made up of about 610 healthy bone marrow donors. At the time of sampling, all cohort members were nominally healthy, though unrecorded immune exposures were likely present. The donor was CMV seronegative and was included in the group of about 400 seronegative cohort members. A peripheral blood sample was collected from each donor, and TCR beta sequencing was performed on peripheral blood mononuclear cells. Genomic DNA was extracted from the blood cell samples with the Qiagen DNeasy Blood Extraction Kit. Regarding this clone: Its antigen specificity is not known. Base qualities are not recorded, but no much larger clone differs from it by a single base.

The sequence was collected from a female donor in good health and CMV-seronegative. Recombination joined TRBV6-1 with TRBJ1-5; 9 bases in the middle match TRBD1. The sample consisted of PBMCs. The DNA sequence is given as TGTGCCAGCAGGGGACAGGGAGAGAGGAGGCATTTT. This encodes CASRGQGERRHF.